This entry lists 22 T cell receptor beta chains sequenced from one sample in a study. TCRdb re-derived calls from the reads in MiXCR, one entry per CDR3 protein. The sample shows 12,000 to 15,000 distinct CDR3 sequences, approximately 30% of them seen only once. Sequenced input: blood. These TCRs come from a human donor.

With regard to this clonotype: The junction shows a germline mismatch at one end, possibly a read error. The rearrangement links TRBV4-3 to TRBJ2-1; possibly TRBD1 for D (5 bases). CDR1 LGHNA and CDR2 YSLEER come from the germline V gene. The CDR3 sequence is 16 residues long. The CDR3 DNA sequence: TGCACCAGCAGCCAGGGCTTTAAGATGGGTGGCAATGAGCAGTTCTTC. It translates to CTSSQGFKMGGNEQFF.

This clonotype showed up just once. V is TRBV4-2 and J is TRBJ2-7; TRBD1 aligns across 9 bases. Trimming cost V 5 bases and J 5 bases; bases outside gene matches: 16. Germline assignment: CDR1 LGHNA and CDR2 YNFKEQ. The CDR3 runs to 17 residues. For the CDR3, the DNA is TGTGCCAGCAGCTGCCTCAAGATCGGGGACAGGGACCACGAGCAGTACTTC. It specifies CASSCLKIGDRDHEQYF.

This rearrangement joins TRBV4-2 to TRBJ1-2; D gene uncertain. CDR3 length equals 16 residues. Trimming left V 0 bases short and J 4 bases short, with 15 bases between. The germline CDR1 and CDR2 sequences are LGHNA and YNFKEQ. CDR3 sequence reads: CASSQEILKGAYGYTF. The CDR3 nucleotides are TGTGCCAGCAGCCAAGAGATCCTGAAGGGCGCCTATGGCTACACCTTC.

Notes on this clonotype: A read error may account for a junction end that differs from germline. This rearrangement joins TRBV4-1 to TRBJ2-7, with TRBD2 matching over 14 bases. The CDR3 length is 16 residues. Germline V CDR1 and CDR2: MGHRA, YSYEKL. The CDR3 DNA reads TGCGCCAGCAGCAAAGAGGGACTAGCGGGAGCCAACGAGCAGTACTTC. Its protein product is CASSKEGLAGANEQYF.

This clonotype is a singleton in its sample. This may be a read error, as it is one base from a much larger clone. This chain links TRBV29-1 with TRBJ1-4; D ambiguous. Germline V gene data show CDR1 as SQVTM and CDR2 as ANQGSEA. V lost 6 bases and J 6 bases, leaving 14 bases between the germline ends. The CDR3 has 13 amino acids. CDR3 region: CSVQQWGYEKLFF. DNA of the CDR3: TGCAGCGTCCAACAGTGGGGATATGAAAAACTGTTTTTT. The full variable domain, rest sourced from reference TRBV29-1 and TRBJ1-4, is SAVISQKPSRDICQRGTSLTIQCQVDSQVTMMFWYRQQPGQSLTLIATANQGSEATYESGFVIDKFPISRPNLTFSTLTVSNMSPEDSSIYLCSVQQWGYEKLFFGSGTQLSVL.

As for this clonotype: This may come from a read error, since a much larger clone is one base off. The rearrangement joins TRBV4-3 to TRBJ2-5, with a tentative D call TRBD1 (6 bases). The V gene's germline CDR1 is LGHNA and CDR2 YSLEER. CDR3 size: 13 residues. V was cut by 7 bases and J by 7 bases, with 16 bases left in between. Here the CDR3 reads CASIPQGSGTQYF. The CDR3 region has the DNA TGCGCCAGCATCCCTCAGGGGTCCGGGACCCAGTACTTC.

This clonotype is medium-sized within its sample. This chain uses TRBV4-3 with TRBJ2-2; maybe TRBD2 (5 bases). The germline gives CDR1 LGHNA, CDR2 YSLEER. The CDR3 spans 14 residues. The V and J ends lost 6 bases and 4 bases respectively, with 12 bases between them. The CDR3 here is CASSSGAGTGELFF. CDR3 DNA: TGCGCCAGCAGTTCCGGTGCGGGCACCGGGGAGCTGTTTTTT.

This clonotype was picked up many times. This chain connects TRBV4-3 to TRBJ1-5; 8 bases line up with TRBD1. This CDR3 contains 16 residues. Germline CDR1 is LGHNA and CDR2 is YSLEER. With 4 bases clipped from V and 5 bases from J, the junction kept 10 bases outside the gene matches. The DNA for the CDR3 is TGCGCCAGCAGCCCAAGGACAGGGAGCCCCTATCAGCCCCAGCATTTT. Protein: CASSPRTGSPYQPQHF.

This clonotype is categorized as medium-sized. The rearrangement uses TRBV4-2 and TRBJ2-1; 9 nucleotides align to TRBD1. The V gene's germline CDR1 is LGHNA and CDR2 YNFKEQ. Losses at the gene ends were 2 bases for V and 9 bases for J; bases not matched to a gene: 11. CDR3 length equals 16 residues. The CDR3 DNA reads as TGTGCCAGCAGCCAAATACCCGGGACAGGGCCACGTGAGCAGTTCTTC. Translating it yields CASSQIPGTGPREQFF.

By its share, this clonotype is medium-sized. The CDR3 DNA follows: TGCAGCCTAAGAGACCTCCGGACCGGGGAGCTGTTTTTT. Protein sequence: CSLRDLRTGELFF. V is TRBV29-1 and J is TRBJ2-2, with D unclear. The CDR3 is 13 residues long. The germline V gene has CDR1 SQVTM and CDR2 ANQGSEA. With 8 bases removed from V and 5 bases from J, the gap between germline ends came to 15 bases.

This chain connects TRBV30 to TRBJ1-2; D uncertain. Deletions cut 4 bases from V and 4 bases from J, with 13 bases between. CDR1 GTSNPN and CDR2 SVGIG come from the germline V gene (reference sequence). The CDR3 length is 13 residues. The CDR3 loop reads CAWTKGSTYGYTF. The CDR3 DNA reads TGTGCCTGGACTAAGGGATCTACCTATGGCTACACCTTC.

This chain connects TRBV18 to TRBJ2-1; either TRBD1 or TRBD2 may supply D (5 bases each). Germline CDR1 KGHSH, CDR2 LQKENI. With 3 bases removed from V and 6 bases from J, the gap between germline ends came to 21 bases. This CDR3 is built from 17 residues. The CDR3 spells CASSPWETGAYSNEQFF. The CDR3 DNA is TGTGCCAGCTCACCTTGGGAGACCGGGGCATATTCCAATGAGCAGTTCTTC.

V gene TRBV4-3 combines with J gene TRBJ2-3; D may correspond to TRBD1 or TRBD2 (6 bases each). CDR3 length: 15 residues. Germline assignment: CDR1 LGHNA and CDR2 YSLEER. Trimming shortened V by 1 base and J by 11 bases, and 19 bases separated the two germline ends. CDR3 DNA: TGCGCCAGCAGCCAAGGAGTAGGGGGGTACAATGAGCAGTATTTT. It translates to CASSQGVGGYNEQYF.

By share, this clonotype ranks as medium-sized. The gene calls are TRBV4-3 and TRBJ2-7; 7 nucleotides agree with TRBD2. The CDR3 runs to 15 residues. Germline loops: CDR1 LGHNA, CDR2 YSLEER. V trimming: 1 base; J trimming: 3 bases; junction bases outside the gene matches: 6. DNA of the CDR3: TGCGCCAGCAGCCAAGTCGCTAGCGGAGTCTACGAGCAGTACTTC. As protein: CASSQVASGVYEQYF.

This clonotype was observed at least ten times. The chain joins TRBV4-3 to TRBJ2-3, with 7 positions matching TRBD2. Trimming at V came to 1 base and at J to 6 bases, leaving 4 bases not matched to a gene. Germline V gene lookup returns CDR1 LGHNA and CDR2 YSLEER. The CDR3 consists of 14 residues. The DNA of the CDR3 is TGCGCCAGCAGCCAAGGGACTAGTTGGGATACGCAGTATTTT. This codes for CASSQGTSWDTQYF.

V is TRBV29-1 and J is TRBJ2-1; 13 nucleotides line up with TRBD2. Unmatched junction bases numbered 7, after V lost 1 base and J lost 4 bases. CDR1 is SQVTM, CDR2 ANQGSEA, per germline. The CDR3 covers 17 residues. Written as DNA, the CDR3 is TGCAGCGTTGAAGGACTAGCGGGAGGATCGAGGTACAATGAGCAGTTCTTC. This gives the protein CSVEGLAGGSRYNEQFF.

Only one count was recorded for this clonotype. The chain is built from TRBV29-1 and TRBJ1-1; D gene ambiguous. Germline V CDR1 and CDR2: SQVTM, ANQGSEA. CDR3 length: 16 amino acids. Deletions cut 1 base from V and 8 bases from J, with 23 bases between. The CDR3 loop is CSVEGGSSYEQLEAFF. Here the CDR3 DNA reads TGCAGCGTTGAAGGCGGGAGCTCCTACGAGCAGTTGGAAGCTTTCTTT.

This clonotype is medium-sized in the sample. The chain carries TRBV20-1 and TRBJ2-1; TRBD1 aligns across 12 bases. Per germline, CDR1 DFQATT and CDR2 SNEGSKA (reference sequence). J was trimmed by 10 bases and V by 6 bases; bases with no gene match: 7. The CDR3 length is 13 residues. The CDR3 here is CSAGDRGHREQFF. CDR3 DNA sequence: TGCAGTGCAGGGGACAGGGGGCATCGAGAGCAGTTCTTC.

This chain joins TRBV6-2 or TRBV6-3 and TRBJ2-7, with a tentative D call TRBD2 (6 bases). The CDR3 spans 21 residues. Trimming took 4 bases from V and 5 from J, leaving 36 bases between them. Germline CDR1 MNHEY, CDR2 SVGEGT. The DNA of the CDR3 is TGTGCCAGCAGTTCGATAAGCGGCCGCCATGGAGGGAGCTCGAAGGATGACGAGCAGTACTTC. It codes for CASSSISGRHGGSSKDDEQYF.

This clonotype was detected ten times or more. The chain employs TRBV20-1 and TRBJ1-1; D is perhaps TRBD1 (5 bases). This CDR3 contains 14 residues. Germline V gene lookup returns CDR1 DFQATT and CDR2 SNEGSKA (reference sequence). Trimming pared 2 bases from V and 4 bases from J, leaving 14 bases between. The CDR3 spells CSARSGGGATEAFF. CDR3 nucleotide sequence: TGCAGTGCTAGAAGTGGTGGGGGTGCCACTGAAGCTTTCTTT.

This clonotype is medium-sized in the sample. The rearrangement links TRBV30 to TRBJ2-3, with D unresolved. This CDR3 comprises 12 residues. Trimming removed 2 bases at V and 4 bases at J, with 7 bases between. Germline values: CDR1 GTSNPN, CDR2 SVGIG (reference sequence). This CDR3 reads CAWSPAADTQYF. The DNA for the CDR3 is TGTGCCTGGAGTCCTGCGGCAGATACGCAGTATTTT.

In this sample, this clonotype turned up once. The chain employs TRBV4-3 and TRBJ2-1, with 10 bases identical to TRBD2. From germline, CDR1 is LGHNA and CDR2 YSLEER. The CDR3 spans 17 residues. V lost 0 bases to trimming and J lost 9 bases; unmatched junction nucleotides: 11. Written as DNA, the CDR3 is TGCGCCAGCAGCCAAGATAAACCTAGCGGGAGTGAACTTGAGCAGTTCTTC. Translation gives CASSQDKPSGSELEQFF.